This T cell receptor beta chain was identified during a study of cytomegalovirus exposure and HLA in healthy donors. The PCR was carried out with 60 Vbeta primers and 13 Jbeta primers. Sequenced by immunoSEQ multiplex PCR; TCRdb stores in-frame clones only, minus some. The sample lists 200,000 to 250,000 clones, roughly 70% occurring once. This CDR3 has 15 amino acids. J gave up 5 bases and V 1 base, and 5 bases lay outside the gene matches. CDR1 and CDR2 (germline): SGHRS, YFSETQ. Regarding the study as a whole: Rarity held for most TCR sequences, but there were some public TCRs that occurred in many donors. Follow-up analysis seemed to connect common viral pathogens with several of the most significant clusters identified. The study put some 160 TCR beta chains on its list as cytomegalovirus-associated. An analysis was carried out later, and it reportedly showed fewer N-insertions in an Asian-associated ancestry cluster than the approximately 700-donor mean.

The table lists this clone with a few counts. Its antigen is not known. V is TRBV5-1 and J is TRBJ1-1, with 10 bases identical to TRBD1. This clonotype was sampled from a woman in her 30s in good health and CMV-seronegative. Sequenced material: PBMCs. The CDR3 here is CASSLSGQGGTEAFF. DNA of the CDR3: TGCGCCAGCAGCTTGAGTGGACAGGGGGGGACTGAAGCTTTCTTT.